This T cell receptor (beta chain) was captured by sequencing in a study of shared clonotypes between healthy human individuals. Assay used: immunoSEQ multiplex PCR; TCRdb lists only in-frame clones, some missing. The repertoire has 500,000 to 550,000 clones, more than 95% of them found once; the top ten carry approximately 0.067%. Per germline, CDR1 ENHRY and CDR2 SYGVKD. The CDR3 sequence is 12 residues long. The V gene lost 6 bases and the J gene lost 9 bases, with 14 bases spanning the gap. V usage is TRBV10-3 and J usage is TRBJ1-1; D is perhaps TRBD1 (6 bases). This sequence was found in a woman aged 25 to 45 in good health. The material sequenced was naive CD4+ T cells sorted from blood. The subset: CD45RA+ positively selected. The CDR3 sequence: CAISPQQGKAFF. In DNA, the CDR3 is TGTGCCATCAGCCCCCAGCAGGGGAAAGCTTTCTTT.